This T cell receptor beta chain was identified during a study of CD8 T cells in Susac syndrome. It was with random hexamers that about 0.45 to 1 ug RNA was reverse transcribed. An immunoSEQ multiplex PCR amplified TCR beta CDR3 over 54 Vbeta and 13 Jbeta. TCRdb called the immunoSEQ multiplex PCR reads again in MiXCR, with one record for every CDR3 protein. The repertoire holds just over 150,000 distinct CDR3 sequences, with approximately 94% as singletons. Isolation of CD8+ and CD4+ T cells was performed negatively, whereas enrichment of TEMRA cells was done by FACS. This receptor was obtained from a human donor with multiple sclerosis. The specimen sequenced was CD8+ T cells from PBMCs.

In DNA form, the CDR3 reads TGCGCCAGCAGTTGGCAGGAGTACCGAGAAGGCTACACCTTC. Translated: CASSWQEYREGYTF. V gene TRBV23-1 combines with J gene TRBJ1-2, with D uncertain. TRBV23-1 has ORF status, its function being uncertain. The germline V and J ends were trimmed by 5 bases and 8 bases, with 18 bases remaining between them. This CDR3 has 14 residues.